This record looks at one TCR beta chain sequence and its context. Which antigen it targets is not known. No much larger clone exists at a distance of one base, and base qualities are not known. Trimming accounts for 5 bases at V and 4 bases at J, while the number of junction bases matched to no gene is 6. The CDR3 runs 15 amino acids, cysteine and phenylalanine included. The only DNA kept is the CDR3, 45 bases in frame from the first base. Sequences SGHTA (CDR1) and FQGNSA (CDR2) are obtained from the germline V gene. In total, 600 or so healthy bone marrow donors made up the cohort. At the time of sampling, all cohort members were nominally healthy, though unrecorded immune exposures were likely present. The donor was CMV seronegative and was included in the group of under 450 seronegative cohort members. A peripheral blood sample was provided by each donor, and peripheral blood mononuclear cells were used for TCR beta sequencing. The Qiagen DNeasy Blood Extraction Kit was used to extract genomic DNA from the blood cell samples.

Library preparation employed the immunoSEQ multiplex PCR assay. A mixture of 60 forward primers for TCR Vbeta segments and 13 reverse primers for TCR Jbeta segments was used in the multiplex PCR. A multiplex PCR assay on genomic DNA amplified the CDR3 region of rearranged TCR beta genes. On the Illumina HiSeq System, the amplified TCR beta libraries were sequenced as 87-base-pair reads. As for how the authors treated the data: A later analysis counted about 80 million unique TCR beta chains across the 600 to 850 repertoires, and 9 million to 14 million of these chains were shared by at least two donors. A nearest-neighbor algorithm error-corrected the raw reads and collapsed the reads into unique sequences, merging closely related sequences to remove PCR and sequencing errors. Alignment of CDR3 sequences to IMGT reference sequences was used to assign V, D and J gene segments. For a sequence to be retained, a match of at least six nucleotides was required to both a V gene segment and a J gene segment. A rearrangement counted as productive if the CDR3 had no stop codons and remained in frame with V and J, and every other rearrangement counted as non-productive. CDR3 was defined according to IMGT convention as the region running from the second conserved V-encoded cysteine to the conserved J-encoded phenylalanine. In an earlier analysis of around 640 of the donors, sequences lacking an unambiguous match to a single V gene segment were excluded. An earlier analysis of 500 to 600 of the donors classified V segments as functional when productive rearrangements were above 56.7% and as segregating when the standard deviation between donors was above 5%. A statistical classification framework was built to diagnose cytomegalovirus status from the catalog of TCR beta chain sequences. A later analysis assigned V and J genes by comparing TCR nucleotide sequences with IMGT/GENE-DB human TR gene sequences. The TCRdist pipeline was used in a later analysis to assign CDR3 sequences and most-parsimonious VDJ recombination scenarios. A later analysis defined each TCR beta chain by its CDR3 amino acid sequence plus V-gene family, and excluded reads lacking a unique V-gene family. As a way to deal with suspected cross-contamination and a sequencing artifact, a later analysis dropped 450 to 700 nucleotide sequences that were highly shared and had low generation probability. In a later analysis, a clonal expansion index was calculated for each public chain from normalized within-repertoire ranks of inferred template counts. A later analysis computed generation probabilities with a VDJ recombination model fitted to out-of-frame rearrangements, and checked the results against IGoR. A later analysis scored TCR-TCR, TCR-HLA and TCR-CMV co-occurrence with hypergeometric tests, applying a repertoire-size bias correction to TCR pairs. In a later analysis, false discovery rates were estimated by permuting HLA or CMV assignments 20 times. In a later analysis, co-occurring TCRs were grouped with DBSCAN, and TCRdist sequence similarity was added when clustering was performed within HLA-allele-positive subsets. Co-occurrence clustering excluded repertoires with fewer than 30,000 or more than 120,000 public chains, plus five with anomalous nucleotide sharing. Held by TCRdb, this immuneACCESS table contains in-frame sequences only and omits some clones. Under half of the omission traces to an unresolved V gene where checked; the cause of the rest is unknown. V and J calls plus clone size are reproduced from that table; the DNA served to infer D and trimming. In this sample the table shows 200,000 or so clones, roughly 87% of which occur a single time. The top ten constitute more than 0.2% of the sample.

The data were obtained in a study of cytomegalovirus exposure and HLA in healthy donors (dated by TCRdb to about 2017). In the study overall: An earlier analysis of 587 of the donors reported 250 to 300 Gb of sequence data and 117 million unique TCR beta sequences obtained from about 200 million T cells. An early release that covered 500 to 800 HLA-typed donors contained about 300 gigabases of sequencing data and about 84 million unique TCR sequences. Of the 300 to 500 genotyped donors, 70% to 90% were placed in the genetic ancestry cluster associated with self-reported Caucasian donors. The study aimed to test whether cataloging public T cell receptors could reveal signatures of past pathogen exposure. The study used immunosequencing to profile the T cell repertoires of 670 or so subjects and linked those repertoires to cytomegalovirus serostatus. Along with the approximately 650-subject first cohort, a separate validation cohort of over 90 different subjects was used. The study combined high-throughput TCR immunosequencing, statistical association of individual TCRs with disease status, and machine learning to predict cytomegalovirus infection status. A later analysis re-examined previously published TCR beta repertoires from 600 to 700 donors and added high-resolution HLA genotyping to investigate patterns of TCR occurrence. Rather than using new phenotypic data, the later analysis identified candidate immune exposures from TCR beta sequences and from how often those sequences occurred across donors. In an earlier analysis of a few hundred of the donors, high-throughput TCR beta sequencing was used to judge whether each TCR beta V gene segment behaved as functional or pseudogenic. Donor age, sex, ethnicity and CMV serostatus were compiled together with the repertoire data. In a later genetic analysis, genome-wide SNP genotypes for about 65% of the 666 donors were used, and that subset was treated as a discovery cohort. Every repertoire in the discovery cohort had been generated on one and the same sequencing platform. Both class I and class II loci were covered by HLA typing, at four-digit resolution. Typing coverage varied by locus: roughly 629-640 donors for A, B, C, DRB1 and DQB1; approximately 500 for DQA1; nearly 610 for DPA1; roughly 450 for DPB1. Four or five DR-DQ haplotypes were treated as single units for association and clustering because of strong linkage in the cohort. Across some 400 genotyped donors of the cohort, an average of approximately 200,000 unique TCR beta nucleotide sequences per donor were sequenced, and roughly 20% of those sequences were non-productive. General findings and caveats noted by the study authors: When HLA alleles, especially DR and DQ, strongly co-occurred, TCR associations were difficult to assign to individual alleles. According to the authors, the approach could potentially be generalized to other disease states and immunological phenotypes. In an earlier analysis of under 600 of the donors, most TCR beta V segments were observed in productive rearrangements about 87% or about 30% of the time, broadly matching IMGT annotations. In a later genetic analysis, a missense DCLRE1C variant was associated with V-gene and J-gene trimming of TCR beta chains, and the association was replicated in an independent cohort. This cohort had only TCR beta chains sequenced, and the lack of alpha or paired-chain data limited which features could be detected. According to a later analysis, TCR association rates differed among HLA loci, with DRB1 alleles showing the most associated TCRs and HLA-C alleles showing the fewest. Compared with the roughly 710-donor mean, donors in an Asian-associated ancestry cluster had fewer N-insertions in productive TCRs, according to a later genetic analysis. Because the 87-base-pair reads could not distinguish some IMGT-functional V segments, including TRBV6-2 and TRBV6-3, those segments were excluded. The earlier analysis of 587 of the donors excluded roughly 16 rarely observed V segments, including chromosome 9 orphons, because counts were too low. In the study, roughly 160 TCR beta chains were listed as associated with cytomegalovirus. A later analysis associated 16,951 TCR beta sequences with specific HLA alleles at a false discovery rate of 0.05. Most CMV-associated TCR beta chains appeared to be HLA-restricted in a later analysis, and the HLA associations seemed to be driven largely by CMV exposure. CMV serostatus was the only immune exposure information available for the cohort. While some public TCRs were present in many individuals, most TCR sequences turned up only very rarely across donors. Correlated functional status among segregating V segments might be attributable to linkage disequilibrium, but an unknown experimental factor could not be ruled out. A cluster of highly shared sequence variants was judged likely to represent a technical artifact of the sequencing pipeline. Cytomegalovirus status was reported to be diagnosed by the classifier with high specificity and sensitivity in both the original and validation cohorts. Compared with equally common non-associated chains, HLA-associated TCR beta chains in a later analysis were more clonally expanded and had lower generation probabilities. The presence/absence analyses assumed that sequencing depth was roughly uniform across donors, and that assumption may not be true. In a later analysis, several top co-occurrence clusters were reported to appear linked to parvovirus B19, influenza, CMV and Epstein-Barr virus. Because some donors lacked HLA typing at each locus, the association tests relied only on the typed subset. A further reported finding was that TCR beta sequences accurately predicted the HLA-A and HLA-B alleles for most subjects in the first cohort. Three of the identified cytomegalovirus-associated TCR beta chains were confirmed in vitro to be specific for cytomegalovirus antigens.

Sequencing was done on a sample of PBMCs. This receptor was taken from a girl in the first two years of life in good health and CMV-seronegative. The chain is encoded by TRBV7-2 joined to TRBJ2-2; the central 8 bases match TRBD2. The encoded CDR3 is CASSVYAGGTGELFF. The base sequence is TGTGCCAGCAGCGTTTACGCGGGAGGCACCGGGGAGCTGTTTTTT.